The entry that follows covers one T cell receptor beta chain sequence. No antigen is known for it. An overlapping HIV-1 Gag peptide pool stimulated these cells at 0.95 to 1 ug/peptide/mL. CD40L/CD69 double-negative CD45RO-high memory CD4+ T cells were collected. Donors had CD4+ T cell counts above 400 cells/uL and were CMV-seropositive. This was the immunoSEQ version 4 assay in survey mode. Some clones are missing from TCRdb's copy, which holds only in-frame ones; the method was immunoSEQ multiplex PCR. Of tens of thousands of clones in the sample, around 78% were seen once. The sample originates from a study of persistence of HIV-infected CD4 T cells. Broader study findings: CMV- and Gag-responding cells had lower TCRbeta richness than CD3/CD28-responding cells. Proviral oligoclonality tracked with TCR oligoclonality within the same sorted cells. Antigen-responding cells were enriched for degenerate expanded CDR3beta sequences.

This receptor was taken from an adult man with HIV who was CMV-seropositive. The input for sequencing was CD4+ T cells sorted from PBMCs after approximately 19-hour stimulation, taken from a patient who received antiretroviral therapy.

The CDR3 sequence is CASTPGHLNTEAFF. The CDR3 coding sequence is TGTGCCAGCACTCCGGGACACCTGAACACTGAAGCTTTCTTT. This rearrangement joins TRBV6-1 to TRBJ1-1, with a possible D match to TRBD1 (6 bases). Trimming took 7 bases from V and 0 from J, leaving 12 bases between them. CDR1 is MNHNS, CDR2 SASEGT, per germline. The CDR3 has 14 residues.